Ten or more counts support the clone carrying this T cell receptor (beta chain). TCRdb ran MiXCR on the 5' RACE reads and lists one entry per CDR3 protein. The sample consists of 100,000 to 150,000 distinct CDR3 sequences, about 6.5% of them appearing once. The data were taken from a study of CD8 T cells in ankylosing spondylitis. V was shortened by 5 bases and J by 2 bases, with 5 bases between the two germline ends. This CDR3 region has 13 residues. Germline values: CDR1 SGHRS, CDR2 YFSETQ. The chain couples TRBV5-1 to TRBJ2-6; D is uncertain. The source material was blood, either unsorted or a sorted T cell fraction (not recorded which). The TCR sequence derives from a male donor with ankylosing spondylitis or in good health (not recorded which). CDR3 residues: CASRGPGANVLTF. The DNA for the CDR3 is TGCGCCAGCAGGGGCCCTGGGGCCAACGTCCTGACTTTC.